This T cell receptor beta chain derives from a study of cytomegalovirus exposure and HLA in healthy donors. For the study at large: Across a few hundred genotyped donors, about 81% landed in the Caucasian-associated ancestry cluster.

This clone has just a few counts. Germline loops: CDR1 MGHRA, CDR2 YSYEKL. CDR3 length: 14 amino acids. V shed 0 bases and J shed 1 base, with 6 bases lying between them. Unrecorded immune exposure was likely among donors, who were nominally healthy when sampled. PCR involved 60 Vbeta and 13 Jbeta primers. Measured with immunoSEQ multiplex PCR; TCRdb has only the in-frame clones, and not every one. The data contain some 160,000 clones, around three quarters of them singletons. The sample was PBMCs. This rearrangement joins TRBV4-1 to TRBJ1-1, with D possibly matching TRBD1 (5 bases). The source of this sequence is a woman aged 40 to 50 in good health and CMV-seronegative. CDR3 loop: CASSQDRENTEAFF. In DNA, the CDR3 is TGCGCCAGCAGCCAAGACAGGGAGAACACTGAAGCTTTCTTT.